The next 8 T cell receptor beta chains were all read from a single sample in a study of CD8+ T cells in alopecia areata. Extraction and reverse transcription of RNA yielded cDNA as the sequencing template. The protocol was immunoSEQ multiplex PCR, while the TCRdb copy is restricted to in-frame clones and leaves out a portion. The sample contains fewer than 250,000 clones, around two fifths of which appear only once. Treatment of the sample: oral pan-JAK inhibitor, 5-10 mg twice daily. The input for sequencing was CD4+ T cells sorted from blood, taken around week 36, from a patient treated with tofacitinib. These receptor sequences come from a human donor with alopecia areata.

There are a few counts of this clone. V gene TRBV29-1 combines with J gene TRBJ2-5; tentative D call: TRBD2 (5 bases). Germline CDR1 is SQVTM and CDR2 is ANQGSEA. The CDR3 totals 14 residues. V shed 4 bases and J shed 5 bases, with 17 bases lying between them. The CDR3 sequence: CSVASGGRRETQYF. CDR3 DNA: TGCAGCGTTGCATCGGGCGGGCGACGGGAGACCCAGTACTTC.

CDR3 sequence (DNA): TGCGCCAGCAGTTCGACCGGGACAGGGTTTGTGGAGACCCAGTACTTC. Its protein is CASSSTGTGFVETQYF. The chain couples TRBV5-1 to TRBJ2-5; TRBD1 agrees at 9 bases. Losses at the gene ends were 5 bases for V and 5 bases for J; bases not matched to a gene: 13. This CDR3 spans 16 amino acids. Germline loops: CDR1 SGHRS, CDR2 YFSETQ.

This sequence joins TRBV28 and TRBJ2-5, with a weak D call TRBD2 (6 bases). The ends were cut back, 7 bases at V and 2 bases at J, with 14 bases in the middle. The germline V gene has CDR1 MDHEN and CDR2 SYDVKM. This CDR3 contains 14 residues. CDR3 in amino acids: CASKDAGSQETQYF. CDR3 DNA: TGTGCCAGCAAGGATGCGGGATCGCAAGAGACCCAGTACTTC.

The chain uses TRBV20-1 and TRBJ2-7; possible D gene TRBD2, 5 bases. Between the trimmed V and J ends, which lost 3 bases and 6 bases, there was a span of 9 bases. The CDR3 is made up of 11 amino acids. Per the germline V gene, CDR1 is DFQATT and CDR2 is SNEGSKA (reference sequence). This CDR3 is CSASPGVEQYF. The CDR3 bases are TGCAGTGCTAGTCCCGGGGTCGAGCAGTACTTC.

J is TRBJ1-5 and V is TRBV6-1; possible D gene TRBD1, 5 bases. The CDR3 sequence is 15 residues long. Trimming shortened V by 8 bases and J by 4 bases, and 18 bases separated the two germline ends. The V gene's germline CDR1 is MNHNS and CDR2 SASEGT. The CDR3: CASEVGAGPNQPQHF. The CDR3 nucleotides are TGTGCCAGCGAAGTCGGGGCAGGGCCGAATCAGCCCCAGCATTTT.

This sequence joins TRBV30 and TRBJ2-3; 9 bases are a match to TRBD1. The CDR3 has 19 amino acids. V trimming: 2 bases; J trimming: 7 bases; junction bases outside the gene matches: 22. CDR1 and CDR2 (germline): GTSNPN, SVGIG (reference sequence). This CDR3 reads CAWSPWTGRSGTGRHTQYF. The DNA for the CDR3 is TGTGCCTGGAGTCCGTGGACAGGGCGGAGCGGGACAGGGAGGCATACGCAGTATTTT.

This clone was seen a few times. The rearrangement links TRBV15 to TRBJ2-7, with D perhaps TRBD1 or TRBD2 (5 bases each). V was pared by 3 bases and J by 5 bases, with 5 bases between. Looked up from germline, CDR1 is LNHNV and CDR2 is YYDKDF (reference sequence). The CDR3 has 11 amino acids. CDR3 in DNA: TGTGCCACCAGCAGGGGGGACGAGCAGTACTTC. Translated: CATSRGDEQYF. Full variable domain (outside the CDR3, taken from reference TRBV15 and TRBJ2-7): DAMVIQNPRYQVTQFGKPVTLSCSQTLNHNVMYWYQQKSSQAPKLLFHYYDKDFNNEADTPDNFQSRRPNTSFCFLDIRSPGLGDTAMYLCATSRGDEQYFGPGTRLTVT.

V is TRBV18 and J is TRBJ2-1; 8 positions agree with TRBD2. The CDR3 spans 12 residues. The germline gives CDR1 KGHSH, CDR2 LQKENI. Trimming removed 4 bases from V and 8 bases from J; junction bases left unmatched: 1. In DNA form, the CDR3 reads TGTGCCAGCTCACGAGCGGGAGATGAGCAGTTCTTC. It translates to CASSRAGDEQFF.